The next 20 T cell receptor beta chains were all read from a single sample in a study of technical replicates of blood from a few donors (dated 2017 in TCRdb). Libraries were built with the immunoSEQ multiplex PCR assay. Imported from immuneACCESS, the table was reduced by TCRdb to in-frame sequences with V and J called. These copies leave out some clones; in studies compared against another copy, an unresolved V gene accounts for under half, and the cause of the remainder is not known. The sample profile shows tens of thousands of clones; 92% of them were found once. The top ten constitute roughly 0.33% of the sample. Material: T cells isolated from PBMCs. The receptors derive from a human donor in good health.

DNA for the CDR3: TGTGCCAGCAGCGTAGGGGACAGGGTCCACGAGCAGTACTTC. This codes for CASSVGDRVHEQYF. The chain links TRBV9 to TRBJ2-7, with 9 bases matching TRBD1. Germline V lookup: CDR1 SGDLS, CDR2 YYNGEE. V gave up 0 bases and J gave up 5 bases; unmatched junction bases: 3. The CDR3 is 14 amino acids.

The chain carries TRBV5-1 and TRBJ2-7; D is ambiguous. There are 13 residues in the CDR3. Trimming removed 0 bases at V and 2 bases at J, with 6 bases between. CDR1 and CDR2 (germline): SGHRS, YFSETQ. DNA for the CDR3: TGCGCCAGCAGCTTGGACTTACCCTACGAGCAGTACTTC. Protein sequence: CASSLDLPYEQYF.

This chain joins TRBV28 and TRBJ2-3; D is possibly TRBD2 (6 bases). The germline gives CDR1 MDHEN, CDR2 SYDVKM. With 11 bases removed from V and 2 bases from J, the gap between germline ends came to 17 bases. The CDR3 contains 14 residues. CDR3 region: CAWRRAGLTDTQYF. CDR3 DNA: TGTGCCTGGCGGCGGGCGGGACTCACAGATACGCAGTATTTT.

The gene calls are TRBV2 and TRBJ1-1; D gene uncertain. Germline lookup yields CDR1 SNHLY and CDR2 FYNNEI. V was clipped by 5 bases and J by 3 bases, with 19 bases between them. The CDR3 spans 16 residues. CDR3 in DNA: TGTGCCAGCAGTCTCGCTTTGAGGGCAAGGGACACTGAAGCTTTCTTT. This codes for CASSLALRARDTEAFF. Supplemented by reference TRBV2 and TRBJ1-1, the full variable domain reads EPEVTQTPSHQVTQMGQEVILRCVPISNHLYFYWYRQILGQKVEFLVSFYNNEISEKSEIFDDQFSVERPDGSNFTLKIRSTKLEDSAMYFCASSLALRARDTEAFFGQGTRLTVV.

The chain joins TRBV7-8 to TRBJ1-2; TRBD1 matches at 9 bases. The ends lost 4 bases at V and 7 bases at J; junction bases unmatched: 4. The CDR3 is made up of 13 amino acids. Germline CDR1 is SGHVS and CDR2 is FQNEAQ. The chain's CDR3 is CASSSGQGGGYTF. CDR3 nucleotide sequence: TGTGCCAGCAGCTCGGGACAGGGAGGTGGCTACACCTTC.

The J gene is TRBJ2-1, the V gene TRBV5-6; D remains ambiguous. This CDR3 contains 15 residues. The germline gives CDR1 SGHDT, CDR2 YYEEEE. V lost 4 bases and J lost 0, with 11 bases in between. The CDR3, as DNA: TGTGCCAGCAGCCGTATACCGAGCTCCTACAATGAGCAGTTCTTC. Protein product: CASSRIPSSYNEQFF.

This chain connects TRBV6-5 to TRBJ1-3; no clear D gene. In germline, CDR1 is MNHEY, CDR2 SVGAGI. This CDR3 has 12 amino acids. Deletions cut 7 bases from V and 7 bases from J, with 11 bases between. The chain's CDR3 is CASKSFWNTIYF. CDR3 nucleotides: TGTGCCAGCAAGAGCTTTTGGAACACCATATATTTT.

This chain connects TRBV28 to TRBJ2-5, with TRBD2 matching over 7 bases. In germline, CDR1 is MDHEN, CDR2 SYDVKM. The CDR3 consists of 15 residues. V shed 6 bases and J 2 bases; nucleotides not matched to a gene: 9. The CDR3 is CASRGTGGGQETQYF. DNA for the CDR3: TGTGCCAGCAGGGGGACTGGGGGGGGTCAAGAGACCCAGTACTTC.

The J gene is TRBJ1-2, the V gene TRBV5-4, with 7 bases lining up with TRBD1. This CDR3 is 18 amino acids long. The germline gives CDR1 SGHNT, CDR2 YYREEE (reference sequence). The V gene end was trimmed by 4 bases and the J gene end by 4 bases; junction bases not matched to a gene: 19. The CDR3, as DNA: TGTGCCAGCAGCCCGGGGAGACAGGGACCCTCCTCCACCTATGGCTACACCTTC. Protein: CASSPGRQGPSSTYGYTF.

J is TRBJ1-1 and V is TRBV7-9, with 7 bases identical to TRBD1. The junction had 10 bases not matched to a gene; V was cut back by 2 bases and J by 7 bases. Per the germline V gene, CDR1 is SEHNR and CDR2 is FQNEAQ (reference sequence). The CDR3 runs 15 residues. The CDR3 spells CASSLTTGDFGEAFF. The CDR3 bases are TGTGCCAGCAGCTTAACTACAGGGGATTTCGGTGAAGCTTTCTTT.

The V gene is TRBV12-5, the J gene TRBJ1-2; possibly TRBD1 for D (5 bases). This CDR3 is built from 14 residues. Trimming removed 6 bases from V and 3 bases from J, with 14 bases in between. Germline-derived CDR1 and CDR2 are LGHNT and FRNRAP. CDR3 region: CASGQIGTYYGYTF. CDR3 coding DNA: TGTGCTAGTGGCCAAATAGGGACTTACTATGGCTACACCTTC.

This sequence joins TRBV30 and TRBJ2-3; D is perhaps TRBD2 (5 bases). Germline values: CDR1 GTSNPN, CDR2 SVGIG (reference sequence). The V gene lost 0 bases and the J gene lost 6 bases, with 10 bases spanning the gap. This CDR3 has 13 amino acids. CDR3 in DNA: TGTGCCTGGAGTGTCGCAGGCGGGGATACGCAGTATTTT. This encodes CAWSVAGGDTQYF.

The V call is TRBV6-5, the J call TRBJ2-7; TRBD2 aligns across 8 bases. The V and J ends lost 2 bases and 2 bases, in that order; junction bases with no gene match: 2. Germline V CDR1 and CDR2: MNHEY, SVGAGI. The CDR3 runs 14 residues. CDR3 bases: TGTGCCAGCAGTTACCCGGGAGGGCCCTACGAGCAGTACTTC. Its protein product is CASSYPGGPYEQYF.

The rearrangement joins TRBV14 to TRBJ2-7, with 11 bases matching TRBD2. The CDR3 runs 17 residues. Germline V CDR1 and CDR2: SGHDN, FVKESK. The V gene end was trimmed by 2 bases and the J gene end by 3 bases; junction bases not matched to a gene: 9. CDR3 protein: CASSQFPPTSGSYEQYF. CDR3 nucleotides: TGTGCCAGCAGCCAATTCCCCCCTACTAGCGGGAGCTACGAGCAGTACTTC. The variable domain in full, completed from reference TRBV14 and TRBJ2-7, reads EAGVTQFPSHSVIEKGQTVTLRCDPISGHDNLYWYRRVMGKEIKFLLHFVKESKQDESGMPNNRFLAERTGGTYSTLKVQPAELEDSGVYFCASSQFPPTSGSYEQYFGPGTRLTVT.

The chain combines TRBV27 with TRBJ2-7, with 8 bases aligning to TRBD2. The germline V gene has CDR1 MNHEY and CDR2 SMNVEV (reference sequence). V lost 3 bases and J lost 4; bases outside the gene matches: 5. The CDR3 spans 14 residues. As DNA, the CDR3 is TGTGCCAGCAGTTTCGGGCTAGCGGGTTACGAGCAGTACTTC. Translating it yields CASSFGLAGYEQYF.

The V gene is TRBV19, the J gene TRBJ1-5; TRBD1 aligns across 7 bases. CDR1 and CDR2 (germline): LNHDA, SQIVND (reference sequence). The trim removed 6 bases at V and 6 bases at J, leaving 11 bases unmatched. There are 15 residues in the CDR3. The CDR3 DNA reads as TGTGCCAGTAGGGACCGGGACAGCGTGGGTCAGCCCCAGCATTTT. This encodes CASRDRDSVGQPQHF.

The chain combines TRBV5-1 with TRBJ1-4, with D possibly being TRBD1 (6 bases). Trimming stripped 1 base from V and 5 bases from J, with 12 bases between. The length of the CDR3 is 15 residues. Germline V gene data show CDR1 as SGHRS and CDR2 as YFSETQ. CDR3: CASSLIEGGNEKLFF. The CDR3 coding sequence is TGCGCCAGCAGCTTGATAGAAGGGGGAAATGAAAAACTGTTTTTT. The full variable domain, in which reference TRBV5-1 and TRBJ1-4 provide the parts outside the CDR3, is KAGVTQTPRYLIKTRGQQVTLSCSPISGHRSVSWYQQTPGQGLQFLFEYFSETQRNKGNFPGRFSGRQFSNSRSEMNVSTLELGDSALYLCASSLIEGGNEKLFFGSGTQLSVL.

This clone was seen only once. This sequence joins TRBV19 and TRBJ2-7; 7 bases are shared with TRBD2. The trim removed 4 bases at V and 5 bases at J, leaving 8 bases unmatched. The germline gives CDR1 LNHDA, CDR2 SQIVND (reference sequence). This CDR3 has 14 residues. CDR3 nucleotides: TGTGCCAGTAGTACCGGCGGGGGTGTGGACGAGCAGTACTTC. Translated, it gives CASSTGGGVDEQYF.

The DNA of the CDR3 is TGTGCCACCAGAGAAACCGGGACAGGGGGCCTCGGGGAGCTGTTTTTT. This translates into CATRETGTGGLGELFF. This chain links TRBV15 with TRBJ2-2; 12 bases map to TRBD1. Unmatched junction bases numbered 9, after V lost 6 bases and J lost 7 bases. This CDR3 region has 16 residues. Germline CDR1 is LNHNV and CDR2 is YYDKDF (reference sequence).

CDR3 in amino acids: CASLDGSGTDTQYF. The CDR3, as DNA: TGTGCCAGCTTAGACGGGAGTGGTACAGATACGCAGTATTTT. The chain links TRBV2 to TRBJ2-3; TRBD2 might be the D (6 bases). V was pared by 8 bases and J by 3 bases, with 15 bases between. Germline lookup yields CDR1 SNHLY and CDR2 FYNNEI. This CDR3 has 14 amino acids.